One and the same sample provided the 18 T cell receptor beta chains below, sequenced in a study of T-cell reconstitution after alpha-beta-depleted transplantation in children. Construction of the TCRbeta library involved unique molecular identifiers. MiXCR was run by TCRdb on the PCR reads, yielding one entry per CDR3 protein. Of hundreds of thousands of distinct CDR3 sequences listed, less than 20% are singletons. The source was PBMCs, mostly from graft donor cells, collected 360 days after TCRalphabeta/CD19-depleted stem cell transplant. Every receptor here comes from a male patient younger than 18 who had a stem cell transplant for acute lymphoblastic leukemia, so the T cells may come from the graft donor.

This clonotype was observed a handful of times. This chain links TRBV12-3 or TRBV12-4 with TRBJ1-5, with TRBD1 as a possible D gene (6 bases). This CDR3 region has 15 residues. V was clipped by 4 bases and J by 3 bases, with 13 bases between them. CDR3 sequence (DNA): TGTGCCAGCAGTTCCACCGGGGGGCCCAATCAGCCCCAGCATTTT. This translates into CASSSTGGPNQPQHF.

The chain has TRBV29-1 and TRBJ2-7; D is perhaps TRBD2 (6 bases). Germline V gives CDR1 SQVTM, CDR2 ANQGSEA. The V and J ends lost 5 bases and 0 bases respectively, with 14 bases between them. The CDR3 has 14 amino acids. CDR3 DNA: TGCAGCGTTATCCCAAGGACTACCTCCTACGAGCAGTACTTC. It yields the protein CSVIPRTTSYEQYF.

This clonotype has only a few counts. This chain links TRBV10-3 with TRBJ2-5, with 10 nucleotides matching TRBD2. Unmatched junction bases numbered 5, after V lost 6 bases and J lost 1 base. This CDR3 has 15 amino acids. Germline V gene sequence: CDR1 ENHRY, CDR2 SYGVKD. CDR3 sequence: CAIRSGLAAQETQYF. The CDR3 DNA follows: TGTGCCATCAGGAGCGGACTAGCGGCCCAAGAGACCCAGTACTTC.

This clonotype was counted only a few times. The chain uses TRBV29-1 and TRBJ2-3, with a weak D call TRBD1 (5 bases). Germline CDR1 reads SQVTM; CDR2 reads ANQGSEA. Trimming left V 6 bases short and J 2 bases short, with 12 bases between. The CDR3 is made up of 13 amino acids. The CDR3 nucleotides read TGCAGCGTGAGACAGCTCCTCACAGATACGCAGTATTTT. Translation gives CSVRQLLTDTQYF.

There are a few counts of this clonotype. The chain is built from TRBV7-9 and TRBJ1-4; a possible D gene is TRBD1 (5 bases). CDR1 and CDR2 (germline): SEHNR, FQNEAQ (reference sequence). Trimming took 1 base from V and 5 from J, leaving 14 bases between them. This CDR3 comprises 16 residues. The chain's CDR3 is CASSLVVLGENEKLFF. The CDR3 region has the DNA TGTGCCAGCAGCTTAGTGGTTTTAGGGGAAAATGAAAAACTGTTTTTT. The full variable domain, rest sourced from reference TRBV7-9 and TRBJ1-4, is DTGVSQNPRHKITKRGQNVTFRCDPISEHNRLYWYRQTLGQGPEFLTYFQNEAQLEKSRLLSDRFSAERPKGSFSTLEIQRTEQGDSAMYLCASSLVVLGENEKLFFGSGTQLSVL.

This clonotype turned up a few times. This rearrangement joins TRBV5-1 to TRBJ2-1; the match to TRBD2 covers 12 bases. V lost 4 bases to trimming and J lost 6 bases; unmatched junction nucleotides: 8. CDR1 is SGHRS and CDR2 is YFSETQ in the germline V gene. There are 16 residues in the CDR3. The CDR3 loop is CASSGLLAGGGNEQFF. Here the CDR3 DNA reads TGCGCCAGCAGCGGCCTACTAGCGGGAGGAGGCAATGAGCAGTTCTTC.

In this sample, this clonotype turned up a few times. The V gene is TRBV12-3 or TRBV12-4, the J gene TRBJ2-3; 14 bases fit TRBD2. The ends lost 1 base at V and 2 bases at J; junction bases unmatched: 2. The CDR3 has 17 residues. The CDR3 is CASSLEGLAGVTDTQYF. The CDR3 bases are TGTGCCAGCAGTTTAGAGGGACTAGCGGGGGTCACAGATACGCAGTATTTT.

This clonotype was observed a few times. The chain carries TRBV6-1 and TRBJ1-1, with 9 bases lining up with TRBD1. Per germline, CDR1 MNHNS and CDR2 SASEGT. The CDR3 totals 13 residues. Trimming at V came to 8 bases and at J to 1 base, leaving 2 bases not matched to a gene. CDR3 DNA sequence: TGTGCCAGCGGGGACAGGGCGAACACTGAAGCTTTCTTT. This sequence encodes CASGDRANTEAFF.

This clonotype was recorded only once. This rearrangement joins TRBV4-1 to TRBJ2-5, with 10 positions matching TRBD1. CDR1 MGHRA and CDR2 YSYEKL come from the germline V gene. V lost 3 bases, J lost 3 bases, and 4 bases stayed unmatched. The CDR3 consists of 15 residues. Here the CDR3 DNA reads TGCGCCAGCAGCCATGATGGGACAGGGGAAGAGACCCAGTACTTC. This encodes CASSHDGTGEETQYF.

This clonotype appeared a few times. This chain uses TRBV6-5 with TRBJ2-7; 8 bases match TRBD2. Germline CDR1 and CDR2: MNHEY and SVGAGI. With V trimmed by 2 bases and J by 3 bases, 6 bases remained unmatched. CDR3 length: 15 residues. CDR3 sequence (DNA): TGTGCCAGCAGTTACCCCAGCGGGAGTGTCTACGAGCAGTACTTC. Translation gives CASSYPSGSVYEQYF.

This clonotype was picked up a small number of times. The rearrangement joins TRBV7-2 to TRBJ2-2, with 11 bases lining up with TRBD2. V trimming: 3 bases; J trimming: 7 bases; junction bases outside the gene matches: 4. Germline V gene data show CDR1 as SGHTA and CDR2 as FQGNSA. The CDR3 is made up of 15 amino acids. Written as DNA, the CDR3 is TGTGCCAGCAGCTTGGCTAGCGGGAGGAGCGGGGAGCTGTTTTTT. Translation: CASSLASGRSGELFF. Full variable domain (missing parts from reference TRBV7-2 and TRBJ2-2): GAGVSQSPSNKVTEKGKDVELRCDPISGHTALYWYRQSLGQGLEFLIYFQGNSAPDKSGLPSDRFSAERTGGSVSTLTIQRTQQEDSAVYLCASSLASGRSGELFFGEGSRLTVL.

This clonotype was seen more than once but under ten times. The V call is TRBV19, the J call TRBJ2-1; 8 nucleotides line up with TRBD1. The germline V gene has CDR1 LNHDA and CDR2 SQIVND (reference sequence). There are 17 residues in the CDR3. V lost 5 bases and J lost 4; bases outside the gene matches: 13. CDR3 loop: CASSLTSWTGTYNEQFF. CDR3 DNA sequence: TGTGCCAGTAGTCTAACCTCTTGGACAGGGACGTACAATGAGCAGTTCTTC.

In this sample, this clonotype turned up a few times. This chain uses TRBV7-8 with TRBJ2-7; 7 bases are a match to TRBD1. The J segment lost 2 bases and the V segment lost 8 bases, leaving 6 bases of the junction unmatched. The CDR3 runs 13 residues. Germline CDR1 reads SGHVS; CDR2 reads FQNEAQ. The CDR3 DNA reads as TGTGCCAGCCGGACAGGAGTTGCCTACGAGCAGTACTTC. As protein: CASRTGVAYEQYF.

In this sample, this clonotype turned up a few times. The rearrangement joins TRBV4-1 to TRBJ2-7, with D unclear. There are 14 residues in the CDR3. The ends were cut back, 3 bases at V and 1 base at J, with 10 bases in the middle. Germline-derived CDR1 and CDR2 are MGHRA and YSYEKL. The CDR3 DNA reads TGCGCCAGCAGCCACCCTATCGATTCCTACGAGCAGTACTTC. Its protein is CASSHPIDSYEQYF.

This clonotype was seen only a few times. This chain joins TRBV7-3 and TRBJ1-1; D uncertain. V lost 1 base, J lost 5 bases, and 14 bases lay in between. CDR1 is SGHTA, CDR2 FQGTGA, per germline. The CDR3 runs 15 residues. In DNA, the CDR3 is TGTGCCAGCAGCTTAAATGCCGGTTATAGGACTGAAGCTTTCTTT. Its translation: CASSLNAGYRTEAFF.

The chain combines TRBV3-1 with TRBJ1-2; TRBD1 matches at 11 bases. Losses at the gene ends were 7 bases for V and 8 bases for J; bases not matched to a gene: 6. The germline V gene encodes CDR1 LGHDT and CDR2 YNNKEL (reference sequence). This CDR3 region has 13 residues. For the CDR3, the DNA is TGTGCCAGCACCTGGGACAGGGGGGGCGGCTACACCTTC. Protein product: CASTWDRGGGYTF.

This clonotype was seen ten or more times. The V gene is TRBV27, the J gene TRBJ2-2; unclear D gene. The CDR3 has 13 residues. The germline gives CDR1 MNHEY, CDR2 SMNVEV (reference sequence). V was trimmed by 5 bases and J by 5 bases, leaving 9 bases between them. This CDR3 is CASSPTLTGELFF. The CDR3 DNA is TGTGCCAGCAGTCCTACACTAACCGGGGAGCTGTTTTTT.

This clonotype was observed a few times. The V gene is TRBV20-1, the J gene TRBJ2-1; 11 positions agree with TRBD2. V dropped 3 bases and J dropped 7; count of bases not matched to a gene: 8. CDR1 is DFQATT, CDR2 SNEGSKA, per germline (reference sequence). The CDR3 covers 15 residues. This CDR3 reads CSARFSGRAWNEQFF. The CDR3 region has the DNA TGCAGTGCTAGGTTTAGCGGGAGGGCCTGGAATGAGCAGTTCTTC.